Listed here are 17 T cell receptor beta chains from one sample, sequenced in a study of cytomegalovirus exposure and HLA in healthy donors. 13 Jbeta primers and 60 Vbeta primers were used for the PCR. Sequencing used immunoSEQ multiplex PCR; TCRdb keeps in-frame clones, though not all of them. The data contain about 100,000 clones, 10% of them singletons. The sequenced material came from PBMCs. Receptors were obtained from a man aged 40-50 years in good health and CMV-seropositive.

This clone has more than one count but fewer than ten. This chain joins TRBV27 and TRBJ2-7; 7 nucleotides agree with TRBD2. CDR3 length: 16 residues. V lost 0 bases, J lost 3 bases, and 8 bases stayed unmatched. The germline gives CDR1 MNHEY, CDR2 SMNVEV (reference sequence). As DNA, the CDR3 is TGTGCCAGCAGTTTATCGATGGCGGGAGCCAGCTACGAGCAGTACTTC. Encoded protein: CASSLSMAGASYEQYF.

This clone was seen repeatedly, ten times or more. The V and J genes are TRBV7-9 and TRBJ2-1; 11 nucleotides line up with TRBD2. Germline V gives CDR1 SEHNR, CDR2 FQNEAQ (reference sequence). The CDR3 has 17 residues. Trimming took 5 bases from V and 0 from J; bases not matched to a gene: 6. CDR3 in amino acids: CASSELAGGPSYNEQFF. In DNA form, the CDR3 reads TGTGCCAGCAGCGAGCTAGCGGGAGGTCCCTCCTACAATGAGCAGTTCTTC.

The rearrangement uses TRBV5-4 and TRBJ2-7; 12 bases are shared with TRBD2. This CDR3 region has 15 residues. Germline V lookup: CDR1 SGHNT, CDR2 YYREEE (reference sequence). V lost 4 bases to trimming and J lost 4 bases; unmatched junction nucleotides: 6. The DNA of the CDR3 is TGTGCCAGCAGCCCGACTAGCGGGAGTCTATACGAGCAGTACTTC. As protein: CASSPTSGSLYEQYF.

This chain joins TRBV2 and TRBJ1-1; D gene ambiguous. The CDR3 is 15 amino acids. V was clipped by 3 bases and J by 2 bases, with 13 bases between them. The germline V gene encodes CDR1 SNHLY and CDR2 FYNNEI. The CDR3 protein is CASSDPLGANTEAFF. DNA of the CDR3: TGTGCCAGCAGTGACCCTCTGGGCGCCAACACTGAAGCTTTCTTT.

This rearrangement joins TRBV14 to TRBJ2-4; 10 positions match TRBD1. The CDR3 contains 13 residues. V lost 4 bases, J lost 9 bases, and 3 bases stayed unmatched. Germline V lookup: CDR1 SGHDN, CDR2 FVKESK. The CDR3 region is CASSRQGAGIQYF. For the CDR3, the DNA is TGTGCCAGCAGCCGACAGGGGGCGGGCATTCAGTACTTC.

This clone was counted between two and nine times. The genes are TRBV29-1 and TRBJ2-7; D may be TRBD1 (8 bases). This CDR3 region has 15 residues. Trimming stripped 1 base from V and 6 bases from J, with 19 bases between. The germline V gene has CDR1 SQVTM and CDR2 ANQGSEA. The CDR3 region is CSVEGVGQGGGEQYF. The CDR3 DNA is TGCAGCGTTGAAGGGGTTGGACAGGGAGGGGGCGAGCAGTACTTC.

In this sample, this clone turned up a few times. The chain employs TRBV6-5 and TRBJ2-5; weak D call: TRBD2 (5 bases). In germline, CDR1 is MNHEY, CDR2 SVGAGI. The CDR3 is 15 residues long. Trimming took 4 bases from V and 5 from J, leaving 17 bases between them. For the CDR3, the DNA is TGTGCCAGCAGTTCAACGAGGAGGCGTGGGGAGACCCAGTACTTC. Encoded protein: CASSSTRRRGETQYF.

V usage is TRBV29-1 and J usage is TRBJ2-1, with D possibly being TRBD2 (6 bases). This CDR3 region has 17 residues. Per the germline V gene, CDR1 is SQVTM and CDR2 is ANQGSEA. V lost 1 base and J lost 0, with 16 bases in between. The CDR3, as DNA: TGCAGCGTTGAAGGTTTCCCTAGCGAGAGCTCCTACAATGAGCAGTTCTTC. Protein product: CSVEGFPSESSYNEQFF.

This clone was detected a few times. This sequence joins TRBV6-1 and TRBJ2-7, with 9 bases that match TRBD2. In germline, CDR1 is MNHNS, CDR2 SASEGT. There are 14 residues in the CDR3. Trimming removed 5 bases from V and 7 bases from J; junction bases left unmatched: 9. CDR3 in DNA: TGTGCCAGCAGTTTAATAGCGGGAGCAGCAGAGCAGTACTTC. Protein sequence: CASSLIAGAAEQYF.

This clone was seen only a few times. V usage is TRBV30 and J usage is TRBJ1-5; 9 nucleotides match TRBD1. Germline V lookup: CDR1 GTSNPN, CDR2 SVGIG (reference sequence). This CDR3 region has 16 residues. V lost 2 bases to trimming and J lost 5 bases; unmatched junction nucleotides: 10. The CDR3 DNA is TGTGCCTGGAGTAATCCAGCGGGACAGGGCGATCAGCCCCAGCATTTT. Its protein product is CAWSNPAGQGDQPQHF.

This clone was found many times. Within the sample, other DNA sequences also encode this same CDR3. V gene TRBV14 combines with J gene TRBJ1-1; perhaps TRBD1 as D (5 bases). The V end lost 1 base, the J end lost 3 bases, and 12 bases lay between the germline ends. The CDR3 covers 15 residues. Looked up from germline, CDR1 is SGHDN and CDR2 is FVKESK. The CDR3 loop is CASSQVSGWDTEAFF. The CDR3 DNA sequence: TGTGCCAGCAGCCAAGTCTCAGGGTGGGACACTGAAGCTTTCTTT. Supplemented by reference TRBV14 and TRBJ1-1, the full variable domain reads EAGVTQFPSHSVIEKGQTVTLRCDPISGHDNLYWYRRVMGKEIKFLLHFVKESKQDESGMPNNRFLAERTGGTYSTLKVQPAELEDSGVYFCASSQVSGWDTEAFFGQGTRLTVV.

This clone turned up a few times. The J gene is TRBJ1-4, the V gene TRBV5-1, with D hard to call. V was shortened by 0 bases and J by 0 bases, with 9 bases between the two germline ends. The V gene's germline CDR1 is SGHRS and CDR2 YFSETQ. CDR3 length: 16 residues. CDR3 region: CASSLVAAATNEKLFF. The CDR3 coding sequence is TGCGCCAGCAGCTTGGTGGCGGCTGCAACTAATGAAAAACTGTTTTTT.

The chain joins TRBV19 to TRBJ2-7, with 9 nucleotides matching TRBD2. CDR3 length: 13 amino acids. V gave up 8 bases and J gave up 5 bases; unmatched junction bases: 7. CDR1 and CDR2 from the germline V gene are LNHDA and SQIVND (reference sequence). The CDR3 nucleotides are TGTGCCAGTCGGTTAGCGGGAGCGGACGAGCAGTACTTC. Translation gives CASRLAGADEQYF. The variable domain in full, with the rest retrieved from reference TRBV19 and TRBJ2-7, is DGGITQSPKYLFRKEGQNVTLSCEQNLNHDAMYWYRQDPGQGLRLIYYSQIVNDFQKGDIAEGYSVSREKKESFPLTVTSAQKNPTAFYLCASRLAGADEQYFGPGTRLTVT.

This clone was counted only a few times. V is TRBV2 and J is TRBJ2-6, with TRBD2 as a possible D gene (5 bases). The CDR3 totals 16 residues. Germline lookup yields CDR1 SNHLY and CDR2 FYNNEI. Deletions cut 5 bases from V and 2 bases from J, with 13 bases between. CDR3 sequence: CASSRSRGAGANVLTF. The CDR3, as DNA: TGTGCCAGCAGTAGGTCACGGGGAGCTGGGGCCAACGTCCTGACTTTC.

V and J are TRBV6-5 and TRBJ2-7; 7 bases line up with TRBD1. Germline V CDR1 and CDR2: MNHEY, SVGAGI. Germline trimming cut 7 bases from V and 1 base from J; bases unmatched to any gene: 4. The CDR3 runs to 13 residues. The CDR3 spells CASTTTGSYEQYF. CDR3 sequence (DNA): TGTGCCAGCACTACGACAGGGTCCTACGAGCAGTACTTC.

By share, this clone counts as medium-sized. The same CDR3 can be traced to other DNA sequences in this sample. The chain joins TRBV5-1 to TRBJ1-1; 11 positions agree with TRBD1. Looked up from germline, CDR1 is SGHRS and CDR2 is YFSETQ. The J segment lost 4 bases and the V segment lost 3 bases, leaving 2 bases of the junction unmatched. This CDR3 contains 14 residues. The CDR3 region is CASSSGTGGTEAFF. CDR3 in DNA: TGCGCCAGCAGCTCCGGGACAGGGGGCACTGAAGCTTTCTTT.

This clone was detected once. The chain employs TRBV4-1 and TRBJ1-3; no reliable D call. The CDR3 contains 17 residues. The V and J ends lost 2 bases and 0 bases respectively, with 14 bases between them. The germline CDR1 and CDR2 sequences are MGHRA and YSYEKL. CDR3 in DNA: TGCGCCAGCAGCCAAATTAGCTATCTCTACTCTGGAAACACCATATATTTT. This gives the protein CASSQISYLYSGNTIYF.